The present T cell receptor beta chain was sequenced within a study of Ad26.COV2.S vaccination and SARS-CoV-2 variants (dated by TCRdb to 2020 to 2023). Regarding the study in general: Vaccine-arm donors came from COV1001, a multicentre, randomized, double-blind, placebo-controlled phase I-IIa trial of Ad26.COV2.S in healthy adults. Trial participants were randomized into five groups of five: low-dose or high-dose Ad26.COV2.S given once or twice, or placebo on both occasions. Ad26.COV2.S was administered intramuscularly at 5 x 10^10 or 1 x 10^11 viral particles, either as a single shot or as two shots given 56 days apart. The TCR-sequenced set comprised approximately 30 samples: about 19 Ad26.COV2.S vaccine recipients, 5 placebo recipients and 8 SARS-CoV-2 convalescent individuals. TCRbeta repertoire sequencing was used to assess the specificity and breadth of SARS-CoV-2-reactive T cell receptors after Ad26.COV2.S vaccination. Throughout the experiments and outcome assessment, investigators stayed blinded to trial group allocation. Findings and caveats that apply to the study as a whole: The authors noted that total T cell responses may have been underestimated by the TCR breadth and depth analyses. After vaccination, spike-specific CD8+ and CD4+ T cell responses were reported to show substantial breadth. Vaccine and placebo recipients had similar non-spike TCR breadth, a finding consistent with the vaccine containing only spike. The study was not powered to compare responses between vaccine doses or regimens. Compared with placebo recipients, Ad26.COV2.S recipients showed higher spike-specific TCR breadth (P = 0.0014).

TCRbeta CDR3 regions were sequenced with the immunoSEQ Assay. After extraction, genomic DNA underwent amplification by bias-controlled multiplex PCR, followed by high-throughput sequencing. As for the authors' bioinformatics: Collapsing and filtering of sequences were performed to quantify the absolute abundance of each unique TCRbeta CDR3 region. Usable DNA was measured by amplifying reference genes present in all nucleated cells, and TCRbeta template counts were normalized to that usable DNA to estimate T cell fraction. Repertoire TCRs were annotated as SARS-CoV-2-specific by exact matching of V gene, CDR3 amino acid sequence and J gene to a known reactive TCR set. The reference SARS-CoV-2 TCR set was obtained from MIRA and was filtered for enrichment in COVID-19-positive ImmuneCODE repertoires, whereby public or cross-reactive TCRs were removed. Using the MIRA antigens, annotated TCRs were further analysed by specific ORF or by position within an ORF. Breadth was defined as the number of annotated unique rearrangements divided by the total number of unique productive rearrangements, and depth was defined as the summed frequency of the annotated unique rearrangements. Two-sided Wilcoxon rank-sum tests were applied when comparing TCR breadth between groups. TCRdb took over this immuneACCESS table, retaining in-frame rearrangements with V and J assigned. Such tables are incomplete; in checked studies, under half of the missing clones stem from an unresolved V gene, and the remainder is unexplained. V, J and clone size are taken as reported in that table, and D and trimming were inferred from the DNA itself. Recorded for this sample are around 320,000 clones; approximately 80% of them occurred a single time. Of the sample, 2.1% falls within the top ten clones.

The meaning of the sample's treatment or condition label: around 19 received Ad26.COV2.S at low or high dose, single or two shots; 5 received placebo; per-sample allocation not given. Repertoires of vaccine and placebo recipients were sequenced from samples collected on day 63 after the first injection. Between 29 July and 7 August 2020, Cohort 1b enrolled fewer than 30 adults aged 18-55 years at one site in Boston, USA. Ad26.COV2.S consisted of a replication-incompetent adenovirus type 26 vector by which a prefusion-stabilized SARS-CoV-2 spike protein from the original Wuhan strain was expressed. A remark on this clone: It lacks a known antigen. The record has no base qualities; no much larger clone is one base away.

V gives up 6 bases and J gives up 0 bases, and the segment between their germline ends measures 11 bases. Including the terminal cysteine and phenylalanine, the CDR3 comprises 14 residues. CDR3 DNA only is kept here, 42 bases in frame from base 1. CDR1 and CDR2 are drawn from the germline V gene (reference sequence): LGHDT, YNNKEL. The source was peripheral blood, collected in a trial of Ad26.COV2.S vaccine versus placebo. The TCR comes from a person between 18 and 65 years old who received the Ad26.COV2.S COVID-19 vaccine or a placebo. The chain couples TRBV3-1 (or the pseudogene TRBV3-2) to TRBJ1-1; the D gene remains uncertain. Here the CDR3 is given as CASSPGLLNTEAFF. The sequence in DNA is TGTGCCAGCAGTCCGGGCCTCTTGAACACTGAAGCTTTCTTT.